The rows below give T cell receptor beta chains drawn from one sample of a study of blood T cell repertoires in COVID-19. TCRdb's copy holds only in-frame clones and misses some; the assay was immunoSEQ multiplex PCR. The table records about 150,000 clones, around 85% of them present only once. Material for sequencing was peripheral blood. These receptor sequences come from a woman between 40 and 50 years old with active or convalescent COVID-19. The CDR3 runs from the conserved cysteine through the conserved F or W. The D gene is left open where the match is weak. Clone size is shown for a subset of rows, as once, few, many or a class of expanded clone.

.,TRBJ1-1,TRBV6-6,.,TGTGCCAGCAGTCGAGGCGGCTATTCTATGAACACTGAAGCTTTCTTT,CASSRGGYSMNTEAFF
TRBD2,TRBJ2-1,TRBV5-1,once,TGCGCCAGCAGCCTAGCGGCCGACTCCTACAATGAGCAGTTCTTC,CASSLAADSYNEQFF
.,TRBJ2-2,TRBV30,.,TGTGCCTGGAGGAACTGGCAGGCGACGAACACCGGGGAGCTGTTTTTT,CAWRNWQATNTGELFF
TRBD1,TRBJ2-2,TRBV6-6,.,TGTGCCAGCAGTTACCTTGGACAGGACGTCGGGGAGCTGTTTTTT,CASSYLGQDVGELFF
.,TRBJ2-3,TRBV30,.,TGTGCCTGGAGTGGAGGTCAAGGGGGCCAGGGCATTTTGGGGGGTACGCAGTATTTT,CAWSGGQGGQGILGGTQYF
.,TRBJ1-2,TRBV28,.,TGTGCCAGCAGTTACTCCGGGGGACTCAGAGGGTATGGCTACACCTTC,CASSYSGGLRGYGYTF
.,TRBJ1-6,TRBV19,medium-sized,TGTGCCAGTAGCGCACAGGGCCCCCTTCGGGGATCACCCCTCCACTTT,CASSAQGPLRGSPLHF
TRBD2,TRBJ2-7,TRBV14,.,TGTGCCAGCAGCCAAGATCCGGGACTAGCGGTTCTACCGGTCCACGAGCAGTACTTC,CASSQDPGLAVLPVHEQYF
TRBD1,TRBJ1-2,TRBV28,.,TGTGCCAGCGGAGGGGGCCCGGGCCCCTATGGCTACACCTTC,CASGGGPGPYGYTF
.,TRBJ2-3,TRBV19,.,TGTGCCAGTAGTCGCGGCGGGGCAGATACGCAGTATTTT,CASSRGGADTQYF
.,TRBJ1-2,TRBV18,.,TGTGCCAGCTCACCAGGAACCAGGGGCTATGGCTACACCTTC,CASSPGTRGYGYTF
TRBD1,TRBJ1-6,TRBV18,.,TGTGCCAGCTCACCAGAGTACAAGGGGGCGAGTTCACCCCTCCACTTT,CASSPEYKGASSPLHF
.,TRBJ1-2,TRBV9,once,TGTGCCAGCGGGAACAGGCATACTAACTATGGCTACACCTTC,CASGNRHTNYGYTF
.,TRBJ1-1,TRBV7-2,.,TGTGCCAGCAGCCGGGGACATTCGAACACTGAAGCTTTCTTT,CASSRGHSNTEAFF
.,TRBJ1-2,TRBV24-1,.,TGTGCCACCAGTGATGGACAGTCCCCACCCTATGGCTACACCTTC,CATSDGQSPPYGYTF
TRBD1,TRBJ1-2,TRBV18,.,TGTGCCAGCTCACCACGGACAGGGAGGGAGGATGGCTACACCTTC,CASSPRTGREDGYTF
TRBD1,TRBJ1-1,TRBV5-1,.,TGCGCCAGCAGCGAAGGACAGGGGATGTGGACTGAAGCTTTCTTT,CASSEGQGMWTEAFF
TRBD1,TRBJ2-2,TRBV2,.,TGTGCCAGCAGTGTACAGGGGCTAAAGAACACCGGGGAGCTGTTTTTT,CASSVQGLKNTGELFF
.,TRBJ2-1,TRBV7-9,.,TGTGCCAGCAGCTTAAGAGGCAGCCGGCATGAGCAGTTCTTC,CASSLRGSRHEQFF
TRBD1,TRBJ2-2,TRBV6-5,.,TGTGCCAGCAGTTACGAGACAGGGTACACCGGGGAGCTGTTTTTT,CASSYETGYTGELFF
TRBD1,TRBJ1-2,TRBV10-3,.,TGTGCCATCAGTGCTCCGGGGCGACAGGGTAATGGCTACACCTTC,CAISAPGRQGNGYTF
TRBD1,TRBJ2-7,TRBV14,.,TGTGCCAGCAGCCCCGGACAGGGGTACTACGAGCAGTACTTC,CASSPGQGYYEQYF
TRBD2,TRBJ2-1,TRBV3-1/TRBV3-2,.,TGTGCCAGCAGCCCGTGGACTAGCGGGGGGACGGGCGAGCAGTTCTTC,CASSPWTSGGTGEQFF
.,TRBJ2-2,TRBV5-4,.,TGTGCCAGCAGCACCGGTTATGGTTTGGCCGGGGAGCTGTTTTTT,CASSTGYGLAGELFF